These 16 T cell receptor beta chains originate from one sample sequenced in a study of T cells in Graves' hyperthyroidism and ophthalmopathy. There were TCR beta CDR3 regions amplified from RNA transcripts. HTBI primers drove first-round RT-PCR of the TCR CDR3. TCRdb re-called the multiplex PCR reads through MiXCR, storing one row per CDR3 protein. The sample shows approximately 300,000 distinct CDR3 sequences, approximately 17% of them seen only once. The material sequenced was blood. Receptors were obtained from an older woman with Graves' ophthalmopathy.

This clonotype was counted many times. The V call is TRBV10-3, the J call TRBJ1-2; a possible D gene is TRBD1 (6 bases). Trimming removed 2 bases from V and 0 bases from J, with 7 bases in between. CDR3 length: 14 residues. Germline V lookup: CDR1 ENHRY, CDR2 SYGVKD. CDR3 bases: TGTGCCATCAGTGAGCCAGGGGCTAACTATGGCTACACCTTC. Translating it yields CAISEPGANYGYTF.

The V call is TRBV18, the J call TRBJ2-5; possible D gene TRBD2, 5 bases. There are 15 residues in the CDR3. The germline V gene has CDR1 KGHSH and CDR2 LQKENI. Trimming removed 2 bases at V and 1 base at J, with 11 bases between. The DNA of the CDR3 is TGTGCCAGCTCACCATCGGCAGCGGCCCAAGAGACCCAGTACTTC. It codes for CASSPSAAAQETQYF. Based on the CDR3 plus reference TRBV18 and TRBJ2-5, the full variable domain is NAGVMQNPRHLVRRRGQEARLRCSPMKGHSHVYWYRQLPEEGLKFMVYLQKENIIDESGMPKERFSAEFPKEGPSILRIQQVVRGDSAAYFCASSPSAAAQETQYFGPGTRLLVL.

This clonotype occurred a few times. CDR3 coding DNA: TGTGCCAGCAGCCAAGGACCGGAAGGTGTAGATACGCAGTATTTT. Protein: CASSQGPEGVDTQYF. The chain has TRBV4-2 and TRBJ2-3, with D hard to call. CDR1 is LGHNA and CDR2 is YNFKEQ in the germline V gene. The CDR3 is 15 residues long. The V end was cut by 1 base, the J end by 5 bases, with 13 bases between.

This chain uses TRBV7-3 with TRBJ2-2, with D uncertain. The CDR3 consists of 14 residues. Germline V lookup: CDR1 SGHTA, CDR2 FQGTGA. V was pared by 5 bases and J by 3 bases, with 10 bases between. CDR3 nucleotides: TGTGCCAGCAGCCCGGACCCGTACACCGGGGAGCTGTTTTTT. This translates into CASSPDPYTGELFF.

This clonotype came up a few times. The V gene is TRBV27, the J gene TRBJ2-2; possible D gene TRBD2, 5 bases. The CDR3 is made up of 18 amino acids. Germline CDR1 reads MNHEY; CDR2 reads SMNVEV (reference sequence). Trimming took 5 bases from V and 4 from J, leaving 23 bases between them. The CDR3 region is CASSRKTLGSRGTGELFF. The CDR3 nucleotides are TGTGCCAGCAGTAGAAAGACTCTAGGCTCCCGGGGCACCGGGGAGCTGTTTTTT.

Ten or more counts support this clonotype. V and J are TRBV27 and TRBJ2-3; D is unresolved. Germline V gene sequence: CDR1 MNHEY, CDR2 SMNVEV (reference sequence). There are 15 residues in the CDR3. Deletions cut 0 bases from V and 3 bases from J, with 10 bases between. The CDR3 nucleotides are TGTGCCAGCAGTTTATCCGGCAGGATTACAGATACGCAGTATTTT. Translating gives CASSLSGRITDTQYF.

This chain joins TRBV11-2 and TRBJ2-5; D is ambiguous. From germline, CDR1 is SGHAT and CDR2 FQNNGV. The CDR3 sequence is 13 residues long. The germline V and J ends were trimmed by 3 bases and 2 bases, with 7 bases remaining between them. The CDR3 here is CASSFSLQETQYF. CDR3 bases: TGTGCCAGCAGCTTCTCACTTCAAGAGACCCAGTACTTC.

This clonotype appeared a few times. The chain recombines TRBV5-1 with TRBJ2-1; the match to TRBD1 covers 11 bases. The junction had 10 bases not matched to a gene; V was cut back by 4 bases and J by 7 bases. The length of the CDR3 is 16 residues. Germline V gene lookup returns CDR1 SGHRS and CDR2 YFSETQ. The CDR3 DNA reads TGCGCCAGCAGCCAACGGGGGACAGGGGGAAAGAATGAGCAGTTCTTC. Its protein is CASSQRGTGGKNEQFF.

The chain has TRBV2 and TRBJ1-2; no definite D call. Trimming cost V 7 bases and J 5 bases, with 14 bases left between them. Germline CDR1 SNHLY, CDR2 FYNNEI. The CDR3 loop spans 13 amino acids. The CDR3 sequence is CASTLFGGYGYTF. The CDR3 DNA reads TGTGCCAGCACCCTTTTTGGTGGGTATGGCTACACCTTC.

This clonotype was recorded at least ten times. DNA for the CDR3: TGTGCCAGCAGCCGTGGCGTAGGCTGGGAAGAGACCCAGTACTTC. Amino acid sequence: CASSRGVGWEETQYF. V and J are TRBV25-1 and TRBJ2-5; D is undetermined. Germline CDR1 reads MGHDK; CDR2 reads SYGVNS. The CDR3 is 15 amino acids. Deletions cut 6 bases from V and 3 bases from J, with 17 bases between.

This clonotype was seen repeatedly, ten times or more. The chain is built from TRBV20-1 and TRBJ2-2, with TRBD2 matching over 11 bases. The junction had 5 bases not matched to a gene; V was cut back by 0 bases and J by 2 bases. Per the germline V gene, CDR1 is DFQATT and CDR2 is SNEGSKA (reference sequence). The CDR3 runs to 17 residues. DNA of the CDR3: TGCAGTGCTAGAGACGCTGGGACTAGCGGAAACACCGGGGAGCTGTTTTTT. Translating it yields CSARDAGTSGNTGELFF.

The chain employs TRBV9 and TRBJ2-5; either TRBD1 or TRBD2 may supply D (5 bases each). Germline V gives CDR1 SGDLS, CDR2 YYNGEE. The V and J ends lost 4 bases and 3 bases respectively, with 13 bases between them. This CDR3 contains 14 residues. CDR3 protein: CASSPRLGEETQYF. CDR3 sequence (DNA): TGTGCCAGCAGCCCCAGGTTGGGGGAAGAGACCCAGTACTTC.

At least ten counts were recorded for this clonotype. The genes are TRBV28 and TRBJ1-4; D call uncertain. The CDR3 has 11 residues. V was clipped by 7 bases and J by 9 bases, with 9 bases between them. CDR1 and CDR2 (germline): MDHEN, SYDVKM. CDR3 protein: CASKAGQKLFF. In DNA form, the CDR3 reads TGTGCCAGCAAGGCGGGTCAAAAACTGTTTTTT.

This clonotype was recorded a few times. The chain carries TRBV12-3 or TRBV12-4 and TRBJ1-6; 9 bases align to TRBD1. CDR3 length: 15 residues. V dropped 3 bases and J dropped 7; count of bases not matched to a gene: 4. CDR3 nucleotide sequence: TGTGCCAGCAGTTTCCGGGACAGGGACAATTCACCCCTCCACTTT. Its translation: CASSFRDRDNSPLHF.

This clonotype was found a few times. The chain employs TRBV5-1 and TRBJ1-3; 7 bases match TRBD1. There are 15 residues in the CDR3. J was trimmed by 4 bases and V by 4 bases; bases with no gene match: 8. Per the germline V gene, CDR1 is SGHRS and CDR2 is YFSETQ. Here the CDR3 reads CASSPGTVQGNTIYF. The CDR3 bases are TGCGCCAGCAGCCCCGGGACAGTGCAAGGAAACACCATATATTTT.

The gene calls are TRBV6-1 and TRBJ1-4, with D unclear. V lost 5 bases and J lost 5, with 12 bases in between. Germline assignment: CDR1 MNHNS and CDR2 SASEGT. CDR3 length equals 14 residues. The CDR3 sequence: CASSISTWNEKLFF. DNA for the CDR3: TGTGCCAGCAGTATATCAACTTGGAATGAAAAACTGTTTTTT.